The 19 T cell receptor beta chains reported below all come from one sample, sequenced in a study of blood T cell repertoires in COVID-19. This table comes from immunoSEQ multiplex PCR, and its TCRdb copy is limited to in-frame clones, with some not included. The sample holds around 120,000 clones, over 70% seen once. Sequencing was done on a sample of peripheral blood. These receptor sequences come from a woman between 65 and 79 years old with acute or convalescent COVID-19.

The chain carries TRBV7-3 and TRBJ2-2, with 10 bases lining up with TRBD2. The CDR3 consists of 17 residues. Unmatched junction bases numbered 8, after V lost 5 bases and J lost 2 bases. The germline CDR1 and CDR2 sequences are SGHTA and FQGTGA. Here the CDR3 reads CASSPQTSGRNTGELFF. In DNA, the CDR3 is TGTGCCAGCAGCCCGCAGACTAGCGGGCGAAACACCGGGGAGCTGTTTTTT. Together with reference TRBV7-3 and TRBJ2-2, the CDR3 gives the full variable domain: GAGVSQTPSNKVTEKGKYVELRCDPISGHTALYWYRQSLGQGPEFLIYFQGTGAADDSGLPNDRFFAVRPEGSVSTLKIQRTERGDSAVYLCASSPQTSGRNTGELFFGEGSRLTVL.

This clone appeared a single time. The J gene is TRBJ2-1, the V gene TRBV9; a weak D match, TRBD1 (5 bases). CDR1 is SGDLS and CDR2 is YYNGEE in the germline V gene. The germline V and J ends were trimmed by 2 bases and 8 bases, with 11 bases remaining between them. The CDR3 runs 13 residues. The CDR3 sequence: CASSVWGQDEQFF. The CDR3 DNA sequence: TGTGCCAGCAGCGTTTGGGGCCAGGATGAGCAGTTCTTC.

This chain uses TRBV9 with TRBJ2-3; 12 nucleotides agree with TRBD1. This CDR3 is built from 17 residues. Germline CDR1 SGDLS, CDR2 YYNGEE. The V segment lost 3 bases and the J segment 6 bases; nucleotides outside the gene matches: 11. The CDR3 DNA reads TGTGCCAGCAGCGGCAAACTCGGGACAGGGGGCGTTGATACGCAGTATTTT. Residues: CASSGKLGTGGVDTQYF.

The chain couples TRBV3-1 (or the pseudogene TRBV3-2) to TRBJ1-2; no clear D gene. Deletions cut 0 bases from V and 7 bases from J, with 15 bases between. Germline loops: CDR1 LGHDT, CDR2 YNNKEL (reference sequence). The CDR3 totals 15 residues. DNA of the CDR3: TGTGCCAGCAGCCAAGATGATGCGGCAGTAGGTGGCTACACCTTC. Its translation is CASSQDDAAVGGYTF.

The V call is TRBV28, the J call TRBJ1-2, with a weak D call TRBD1 (5 bases). Germline-derived CDR1 and CDR2 are MDHEN and SYDVKM. The CDR3 contains 13 residues. Trimming removed 6 bases from V and 2 bases from J, with 10 bases in between. CDR3 sequence (DNA): TGTGCCAGCAGGACGACAGTGAACTATGGCTACACCTTC. Encoded protein: CASRTTVNYGYTF.

This chain joins TRBV5-1 and TRBJ1-4, with D tentatively TRBD1 (5 bases). Between the trimmed V and J ends, which lost 0 bases and 8 bases, there was a span of 11 bases. Germline-derived CDR1 and CDR2 are SGHRS and YFSETQ. The CDR3 runs 14 residues. DNA of the CDR3: TGCGCCAGCAGCTTGGAAGGGCGGGGGGAAAAACTGTTTTTT. It specifies CASSLEGRGEKLFF.

The CDR3 bases are TGTGCCAGTAGTCCTCGACAGGGTGCTCAGCCCCAGCATTTT. Protein product: CASSPRQGAQPQHF. This chain uses TRBV19 with TRBJ1-5; 7 bases are a match to TRBD1. The V gene end was trimmed by 5 bases and the J gene end by 6 bases; junction bases not matched to a gene: 7. Germline V lookup: CDR1 LNHDA, CDR2 SQIVND (reference sequence). The CDR3 has 14 residues.

The sample holds a few counts of this clone. The chain carries TRBV29-1 and TRBJ1-4; D unresolved. V lost 7 bases and J 1 base, leaving 7 bases between the germline ends. Germline-derived CDR1 and CDR2 are SQVTM and ANQGSEA. The CDR3 contains 12 residues. The CDR3 DNA is TGCAGCGCCTCCAGAACTAATGAAAAACTGTTTTTT. It encodes CSASRTNEKLFF.

The chain joins TRBV5-1 to TRBJ1-1; D remains ambiguous. This CDR3 has 14 residues. The germline V gene has CDR1 SGHRS and CDR2 YFSETQ. V was clipped by 1 base and J by 4 bases, with 11 bases between them. The CDR3: CASSLSRVGTEAFF. The DNA of the CDR3 is TGCGCCAGCAGCTTGTCCCGGGTCGGCACTGAAGCTTTCTTT.

The genes are TRBV12-5 and TRBJ2-4, with 7 bases fitting TRBD2. V gave up 1 base and J gave up 5 bases; unmatched junction bases: 2. The germline V gene has CDR1 LGHNT and CDR2 FRNRAP. The CDR3 consists of 14 residues. The CDR3 DNA reads TGTGCTAGTGGTTTGGGGGACTACCAAAACATTCAGTACTTC. Translation gives CASGLGDYQNIQYF. The full variable domain, in which reference TRBV12-5 and TRBJ2-4 provide the parts outside the CDR3, is DARVTQTPRHKVTEMGQEVTMRCQPILGHNTVFWYRQTMMQGLELLAYFRNRAPLDDSGMPKDRFSAEMPDATLATLKIQPSEPRDSAVYFCASGLGDYQNIQYFGAGTRLSVL.

The chain's CDR3 is CASSLQGGWENSPLHF. The CDR3 nucleotides are TGTGCCAGCAGCCTACAAGGGGGTTGGGAGAATTCACCCCTCCACTTT. This sequence joins TRBV4-2 and TRBJ1-6; TRBD1 is a possible D gene (6 bases). This CDR3 comprises 16 residues. Germline V gene sequence: CDR1 LGHNA, CDR2 YNFKEQ. V gave up 4 bases and J gave up 7 bases, with 17 bases separating them.

The chain is built from TRBV5-4 and TRBJ1-1; 9 nucleotides match TRBD1. Germline-derived CDR1 and CDR2 are SGHNT and YYREEE (reference sequence). The CDR3 has 16 residues. Trimming cost V 4 bases and J 0 bases; bases outside gene matches: 7. The DNA of the CDR3 is TGTGCCAGCAGCCAGGACAGGGGAACCGTGAACACTGAAGCTTTCTTT. As protein: CASSQDRGTVNTEAFF.

J is TRBJ1-1 and V is TRBV9; D is unresolved. Germline assignment: CDR1 SGDLS and CDR2 YYNGEE. V lost 3 bases, J lost 6 bases, and 15 bases lay in between. This CDR3 has 14 residues. In DNA, the CDR3 is TGTGCCAGCAGCGCTTTCGGTGTCTCGGCTGAAGCTTTCTTT. It translates to CASSAFGVSAEAFF.

This chain joins TRBV18 and TRBJ1-2; 10 nucleotides agree with TRBD1. The CDR3 covers 17 residues. Trimming removed 3 bases from V and 8 bases from J; junction bases left unmatched: 15. Germline CDR1 reads KGHSH; CDR2 reads LQKENI. The CDR3 spells CASSPGLGQGMVSGYTF. CDR3 in DNA: TGTGCCAGCTCACCCGGATTGGGACAGGGGATGGTAAGCGGCTACACCTTC.

This chain uses TRBV7-3 with TRBJ1-6; 7 bases align to TRBD1. Losses at the gene ends were 5 bases for V and 6 bases for J; bases not matched to a gene: 10. The CDR3 length is 16 residues. Looked up from germline, CDR1 is SGHTA and CDR2 is FQGTGA. This CDR3 is CASSRLRRGTNSPLHF. The CDR3 bases are TGTGCCAGCAGCCGGTTGCGCAGGGGGACTAATTCACCCCTCCACTTT.

The chain recombines TRBV27 with TRBJ1-6; D possibly corresponds to TRBD1 (5 bases). CDR1 and CDR2 (germline): MNHEY, SMNVEV (reference sequence). The ends were cut back, 3 bases at V and 6 bases at J, with 9 bases in the middle. CDR3 length: 14 amino acids. As DNA, the CDR3 is TGTGCCAGCAGTTTCCAGGGATTTAATTCACCCCTCCACTTT. Residues: CASSFQGFNSPLHF.

The chain employs TRBV24-1 and TRBJ1-2; 7 bases fit TRBD1. CDR1 is KGHDR and CDR2 is SFDVKD in the germline V gene. This CDR3 spans 13 amino acids. V lost 7 bases, J lost 4 bases, and 5 bases stayed unmatched. The CDR3 region is CATSPGTVYGYTF. The CDR3 region has the DNA TGTGCCACCAGCCCCGGGACAGTCTATGGCTACACCTTC.

V is TRBV3-1 (or the pseudogene TRBV3-2) and J is TRBJ2-7, with 7 bases aligning to TRBD2. CDR3 length equals 15 residues. V was pared by 1 base and J by 3 bases, with 6 bases of the junction left unmatched. Germline CDR1 and CDR2: LGHDT and YNNKEL (reference sequence). The CDR3, as DNA: TGTGCCAGCAGCCAAGGGCCAGCGGGAAGCTACGAGCAGTACTTC. Its protein is CASSQGPAGSYEQYF.

The chain carries TRBV28 and TRBJ2-1; TRBD2 matches 13 bases. Unmatched junction bases numbered 4, after V lost 2 bases and J lost 6 bases. The CDR3 sequence is 16 residues long. Per the germline V gene, CDR1 is MDHEN and CDR2 is SYDVKM. The CDR3 sequence: CASSLRLAGGLNEQFF. CDR3 bases: TGTGCCAGCAGTTTACGACTAGCGGGGGGCCTCAATGAGCAGTTCTTC.